This record concerns one T cell receptor (beta chain) sequence. Trimming removed 7 bases at V and 10 bases at J, with 26 bases between. The germline V gene encodes CDR1 MNHNS and CDR2 SASEGT. There are 16 residues in the CDR3. Localized lung adenocarcinoma, a non-small cell lung cancer, affected the donors. The sample originates from a study of CD4 and CD8 cells across lung adenocarcinoma regions. In TCRdb, the PCR reads were re-called with MiXCR into one record per CDR3 protein. The sample lists about 11,000 distinct CDR3 sequences, about 56% occurring once. The sequencing sample was made of CD8+ T cells from the center of a lung tumor. This sequence was found in a female donor with lung adenocarcinoma. The CD4 and CD8 labels of this study may be unreliable. The chain is built from TRBV6-1 and TRBJ2-1; no reliable D call. The CDR3 protein is CASKPASPRTVAEQFF. The CDR3 coding sequence is TGTGCCAGCAAACCCGCCTCTCCCCGTACTGTGGCGGAGCAGTTCTTC.